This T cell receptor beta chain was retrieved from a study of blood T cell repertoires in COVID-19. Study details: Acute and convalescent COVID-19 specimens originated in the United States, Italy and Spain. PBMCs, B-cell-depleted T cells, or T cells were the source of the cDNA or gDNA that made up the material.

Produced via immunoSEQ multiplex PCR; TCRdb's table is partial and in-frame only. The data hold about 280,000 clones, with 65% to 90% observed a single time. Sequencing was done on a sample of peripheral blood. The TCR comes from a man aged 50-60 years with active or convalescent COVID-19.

CDR3: CASNPLGTGSEQYF. CDR3 bases: TGCGCCAGCAACCCCCTCGGGACAGGCAGCGAGCAGTACTTC. V usage is TRBV5-1 and J usage is TRBJ2-7; 8 bases align to TRBD1. This CDR3 is 14 amino acids long. The ends lost 6 bases at V and 6 bases at J; junction bases unmatched: 11. Germline V gene data show CDR1 as SGHRS and CDR2 as YFSETQ.